This T cell receptor beta chain appears in the sequencing data of a study of response to subunit inactivated influenza vaccine. The CDR3 runs to 16 residues. Germline trimming cut 0 bases from V and 4 bases from J; bases unmatched to any gene: 4. Germline lookup yields CDR1 LGHNA and CDR2 YSLEER. This clonotype was detected only a few times. TCRdb redid the calling of the RT-PCR reads with MiXCR, one entry per CDR3 protein. The sample holds 610,000 or so distinct CDR3 sequences, 14% seen once. V and J are TRBV4-3 and TRBJ2-5, with 11 positions matching TRBD2. The specimen comprised PBMCs from blood, sampled 11 to 12 days after vaccination. This receptor was identified in a man in his fifties who received an inactivated influenza vaccine. CDR3: CASSQESGLAGETQYF. CDR3 in DNA: TGCGCCAGCAGCCAAGAATCAGGACTAGCGGGAGAGACCCAGTACTTC.